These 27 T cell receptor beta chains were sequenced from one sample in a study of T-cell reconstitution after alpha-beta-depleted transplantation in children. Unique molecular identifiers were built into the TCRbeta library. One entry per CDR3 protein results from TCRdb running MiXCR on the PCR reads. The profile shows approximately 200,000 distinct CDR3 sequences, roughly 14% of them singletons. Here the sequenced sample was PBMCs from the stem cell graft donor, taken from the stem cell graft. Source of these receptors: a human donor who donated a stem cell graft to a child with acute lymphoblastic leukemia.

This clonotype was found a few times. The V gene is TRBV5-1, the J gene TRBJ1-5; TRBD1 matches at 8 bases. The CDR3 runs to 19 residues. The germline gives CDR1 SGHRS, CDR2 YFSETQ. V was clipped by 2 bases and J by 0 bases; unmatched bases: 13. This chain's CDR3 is CASSLREDRVGYSNQPQHF. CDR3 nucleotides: TGCGCCAGCAGCTTAAGAGAGGACAGGGTCGGTTATAGCAATCAGCCCCAGCATTTT.

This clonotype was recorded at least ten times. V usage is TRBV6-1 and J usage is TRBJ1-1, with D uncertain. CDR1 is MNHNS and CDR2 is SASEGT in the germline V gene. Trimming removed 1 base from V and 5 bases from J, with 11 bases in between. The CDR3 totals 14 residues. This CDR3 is CASSEGGEHTEAFF. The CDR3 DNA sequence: TGTGCCAGCAGTGAAGGGGGAGAGCATACTGAAGCTTTCTTT.

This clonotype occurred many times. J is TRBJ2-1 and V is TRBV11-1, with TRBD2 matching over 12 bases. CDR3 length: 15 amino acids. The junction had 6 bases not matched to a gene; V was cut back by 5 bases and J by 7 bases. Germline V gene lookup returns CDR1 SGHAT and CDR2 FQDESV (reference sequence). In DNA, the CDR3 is TGTGCCAGCAGCCAGACTAGCGGGAGTTGGAATGAGCAGTTCTTC. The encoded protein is CASSQTSGSWNEQFF. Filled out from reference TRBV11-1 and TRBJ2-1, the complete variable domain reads EAEVAQSPRYKITEKSQAVAFWCDPISGHATLYWYRQILGQGPELLVQFQDESVVDDSQLPKDRFSAERLKGVDSTLKIQPAELGDSAMYLCASSQTSGSWNEQFFGPGTRLTVL.

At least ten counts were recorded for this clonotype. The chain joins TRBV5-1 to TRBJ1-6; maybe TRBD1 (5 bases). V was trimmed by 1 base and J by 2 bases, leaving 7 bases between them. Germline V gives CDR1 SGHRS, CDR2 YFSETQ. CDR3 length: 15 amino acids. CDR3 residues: CASSLSTAYNSPLHF. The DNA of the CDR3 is TGCGCCAGCAGCTTGTCGACAGCCTATAATTCACCCCTCCACTTT.

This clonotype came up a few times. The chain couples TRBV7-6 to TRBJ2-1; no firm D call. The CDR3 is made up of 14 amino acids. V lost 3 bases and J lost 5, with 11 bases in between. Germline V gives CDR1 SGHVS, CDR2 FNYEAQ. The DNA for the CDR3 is TGTGCCAGCAGCTTTACAAATCAGGACAATGAGCAGTTCTTC. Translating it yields CASSFTNQDNEQFF.

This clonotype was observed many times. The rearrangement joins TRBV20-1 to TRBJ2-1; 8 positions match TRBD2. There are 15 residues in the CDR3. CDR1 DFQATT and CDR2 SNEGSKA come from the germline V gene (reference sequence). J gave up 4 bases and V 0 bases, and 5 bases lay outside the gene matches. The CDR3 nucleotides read TGCAGTGCTAGAGACCCAGCGGGGGCTTACAATGAGCAGTTCTTC. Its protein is CSARDPAGAYNEQFF.

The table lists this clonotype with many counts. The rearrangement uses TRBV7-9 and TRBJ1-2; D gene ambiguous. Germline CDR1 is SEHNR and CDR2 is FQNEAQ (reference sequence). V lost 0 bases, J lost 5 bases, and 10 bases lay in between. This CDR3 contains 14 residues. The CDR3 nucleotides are TGTGCCAGCAGCTTAGCGGCGGGATCGTATGGCTACACCTTC. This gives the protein CASSLAAGSYGYTF.

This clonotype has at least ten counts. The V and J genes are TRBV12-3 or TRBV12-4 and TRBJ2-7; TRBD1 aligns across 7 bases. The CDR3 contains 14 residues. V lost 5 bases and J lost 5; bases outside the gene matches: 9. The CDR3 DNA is TGTGCCAGCAGTCTTGACAGGGTGGTCGACGAGCAGTACTTC. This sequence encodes CASSLDRVVDEQYF.

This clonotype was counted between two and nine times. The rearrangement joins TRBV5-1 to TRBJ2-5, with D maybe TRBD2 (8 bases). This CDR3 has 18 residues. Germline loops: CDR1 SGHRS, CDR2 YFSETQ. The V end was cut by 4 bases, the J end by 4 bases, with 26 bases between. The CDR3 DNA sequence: TGCGCCAGCAGCCTCGGGGGTAGCGGGAAGGGGGCCGGAGAGACCCAGTACTTC. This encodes CASSLGGSGKGAGETQYF. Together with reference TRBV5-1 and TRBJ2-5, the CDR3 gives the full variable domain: KAGVTQTPRYLIKTRGQQVTLSCSPISGHRSVSWYQQTPGQGLQFLFEYFSETQRNKGNFPGRFSGRQFSNSRSEMNVSTLELGDSALYLCASSLGGSGKGAGETQYFGPGTRLLVL.

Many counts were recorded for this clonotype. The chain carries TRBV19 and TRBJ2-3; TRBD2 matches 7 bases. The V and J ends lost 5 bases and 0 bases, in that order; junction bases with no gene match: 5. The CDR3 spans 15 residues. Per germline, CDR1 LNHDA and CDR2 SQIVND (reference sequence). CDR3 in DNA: TGTGCCAGTAGTTCCCGACTAGCCAGCACAGATACGCAGTATTTT. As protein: CASSSRLASTDTQYF.

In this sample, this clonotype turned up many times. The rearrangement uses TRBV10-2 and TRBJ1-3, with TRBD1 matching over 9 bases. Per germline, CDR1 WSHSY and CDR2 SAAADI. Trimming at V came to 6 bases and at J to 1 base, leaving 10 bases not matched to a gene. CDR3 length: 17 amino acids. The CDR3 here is CASRDLGQGTSGNTIYF. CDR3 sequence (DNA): TGCGCCAGCAGGGACCTTGGACAGGGGACTTCTGGAAACACCATATATTTT.

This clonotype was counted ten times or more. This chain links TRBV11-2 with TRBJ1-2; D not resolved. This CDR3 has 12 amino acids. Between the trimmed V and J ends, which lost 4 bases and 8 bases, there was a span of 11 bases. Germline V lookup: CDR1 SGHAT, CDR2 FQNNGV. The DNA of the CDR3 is TGTGCCAGCAGCTGGCCGAGAGGAGGCTACACCTTC. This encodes CASSWPRGGYTF.

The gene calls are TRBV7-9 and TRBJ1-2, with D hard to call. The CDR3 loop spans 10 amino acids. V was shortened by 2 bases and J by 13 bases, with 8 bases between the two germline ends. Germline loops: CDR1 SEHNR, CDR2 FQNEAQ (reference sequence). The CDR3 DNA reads TGTGCCAGCAGCTTAAGGGATCTCACCTTC. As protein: CASSLRDLTF.

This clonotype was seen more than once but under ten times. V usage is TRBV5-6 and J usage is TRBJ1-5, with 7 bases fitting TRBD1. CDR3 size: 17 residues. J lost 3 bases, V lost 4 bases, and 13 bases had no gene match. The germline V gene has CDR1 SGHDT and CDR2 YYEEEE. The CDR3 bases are TGTGCCAGCAGCCCCCACTCGGGACAGTGGAACAATCAGCCCCAGCATTTT. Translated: CASSPHSGQWNNQPQHF.

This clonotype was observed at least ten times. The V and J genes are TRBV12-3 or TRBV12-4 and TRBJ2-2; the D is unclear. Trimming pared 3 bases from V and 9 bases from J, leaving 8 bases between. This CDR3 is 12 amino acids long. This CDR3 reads CASSLSNRELFF. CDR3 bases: TGTGCCAGCAGTTTGTCAAACCGGGAGCTGTTTTTT.

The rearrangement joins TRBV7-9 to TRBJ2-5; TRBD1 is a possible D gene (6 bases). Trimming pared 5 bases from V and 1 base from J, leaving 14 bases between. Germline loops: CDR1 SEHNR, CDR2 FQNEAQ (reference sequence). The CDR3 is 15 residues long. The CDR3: CASSLVGQSQETQYF. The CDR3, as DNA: TGTGCCAGCAGCCTGGTTGGACAGAGCCAAGAGACCCAGTACTTC.

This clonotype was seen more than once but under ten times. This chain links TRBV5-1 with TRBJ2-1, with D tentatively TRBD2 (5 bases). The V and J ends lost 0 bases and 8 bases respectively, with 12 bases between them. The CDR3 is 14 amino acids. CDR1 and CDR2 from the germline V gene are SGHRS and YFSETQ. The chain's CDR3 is CASSLALVDYEQFF. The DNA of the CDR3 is TGCGCCAGCAGCTTGGCCCTAGTGGACTATGAGCAGTTCTTC.

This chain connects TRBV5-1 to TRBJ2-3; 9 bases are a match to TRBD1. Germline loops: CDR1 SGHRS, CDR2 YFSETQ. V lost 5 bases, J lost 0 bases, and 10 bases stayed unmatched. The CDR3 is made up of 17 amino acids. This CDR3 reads CASRYYRDRVSTDTQYF. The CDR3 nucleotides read TGCGCCAGCAGATACTACCGGGACAGGGTCAGCACAGATACGCAGTATTTT.

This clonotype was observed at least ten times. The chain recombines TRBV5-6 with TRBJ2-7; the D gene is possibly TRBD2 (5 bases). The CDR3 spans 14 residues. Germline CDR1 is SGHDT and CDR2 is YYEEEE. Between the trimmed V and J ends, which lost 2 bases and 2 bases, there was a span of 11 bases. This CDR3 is CASSFGSATYEQYF. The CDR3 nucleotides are TGTGCCAGCAGCTTCGGTAGCGCGACCTACGAGCAGTACTTC.

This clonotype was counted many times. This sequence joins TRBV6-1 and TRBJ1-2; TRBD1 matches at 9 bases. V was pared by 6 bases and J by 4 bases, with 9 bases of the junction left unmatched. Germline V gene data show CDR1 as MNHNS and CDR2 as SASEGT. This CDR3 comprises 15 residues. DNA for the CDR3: TGTGCCAGCAGAAACAGGGGGCGTGCTCTCTATGGCTACACCTTC. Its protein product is CASRNRGRALYGYTF.

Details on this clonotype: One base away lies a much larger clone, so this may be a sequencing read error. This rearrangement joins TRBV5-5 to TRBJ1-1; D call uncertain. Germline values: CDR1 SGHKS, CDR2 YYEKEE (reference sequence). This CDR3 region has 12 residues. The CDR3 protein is CSSGEPNTEAFF. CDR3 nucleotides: TGTTCCAGCGGTGAGCCGAACACTGAAGCTTTCTTT.

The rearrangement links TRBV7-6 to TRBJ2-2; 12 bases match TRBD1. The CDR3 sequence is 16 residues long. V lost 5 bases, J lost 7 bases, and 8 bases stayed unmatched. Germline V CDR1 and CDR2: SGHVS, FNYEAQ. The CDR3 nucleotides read TGTGCCAGCAGCGCATTCGGGACAGGGGGCCGCGGGGAGCTGTTTTTT. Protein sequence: CASSAFGTGGRGELFF.

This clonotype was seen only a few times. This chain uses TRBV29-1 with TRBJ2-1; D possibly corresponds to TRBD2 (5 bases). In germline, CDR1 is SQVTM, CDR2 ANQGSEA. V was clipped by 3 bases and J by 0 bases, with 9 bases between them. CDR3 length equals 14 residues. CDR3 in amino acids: CSVDPTSSYNEQFF. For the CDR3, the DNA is TGCAGCGTTGACCCTACTAGCTCCTACAATGAGCAGTTCTTC.

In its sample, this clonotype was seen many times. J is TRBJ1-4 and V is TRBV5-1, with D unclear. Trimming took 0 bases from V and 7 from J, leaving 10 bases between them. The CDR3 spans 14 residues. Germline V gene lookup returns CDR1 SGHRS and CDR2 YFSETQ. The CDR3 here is CASSLVGFGEKLFF. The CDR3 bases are TGCGCCAGCAGCTTGGTAGGGTTTGGTGAAAAACTGTTTTTT.

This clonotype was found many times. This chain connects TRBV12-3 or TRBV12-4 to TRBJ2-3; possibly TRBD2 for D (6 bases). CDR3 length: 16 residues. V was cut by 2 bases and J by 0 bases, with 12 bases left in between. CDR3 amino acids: CASSLWVAASTDTQYF. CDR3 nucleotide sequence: TGTGCCAGCAGTTTATGGGTAGCGGCTAGCACAGATACGCAGTATTTT.

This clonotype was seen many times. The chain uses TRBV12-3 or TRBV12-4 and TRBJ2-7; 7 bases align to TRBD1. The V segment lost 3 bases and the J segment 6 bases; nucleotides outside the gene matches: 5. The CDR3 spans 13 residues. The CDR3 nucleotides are TGTGCCAGCAGTTTGCTGGGACAGCCCGAGCAGTACTTC. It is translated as CASSLLGQPEQYF.

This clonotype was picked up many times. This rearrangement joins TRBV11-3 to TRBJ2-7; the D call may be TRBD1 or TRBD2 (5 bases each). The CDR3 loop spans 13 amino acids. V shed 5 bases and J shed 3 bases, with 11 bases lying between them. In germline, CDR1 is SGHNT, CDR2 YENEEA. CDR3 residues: CASSPGTVYEQYF. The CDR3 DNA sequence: TGTGCCAGCAGCCCGGGGACGGTCTACGAGCAGTACTTC.